The entry below describes one T cell receptor (beta chain). This entry is derived from a study of T-cell memory formation after mild COVID-19. About the study: Clusters of TCRs were largely donor specific.

This CDR3 is 14 amino acids long. Germline-derived CDR1 and CDR2 are SSHAT and FNYEAQ (reference sequence). V was shortened by 5 bases and J by 1 base, with 10 bases between the two germline ends. TCRdb ran MiXCR on the 5' RACE reads and lists one entry per CDR3 protein. Of some 290,000 distinct CDR3 sequences detected, about 16% appear once; the ten largest clones hold over 20%. The sequenced sample was PBMCs or a T cell subset sorted from them (not recorded which). The chain couples TRBV7-7 to TRBJ2-3; D uncertain. The clonotype originates from a man between 18 and 35 years old who had mild COVID-19 (a few samples of this study predate the infection). Cell type and time point are not known. The DNA for the CDR3 is TGTGCCAGCAGCGTGAATGATGGCACAGATACGCAGTATTTT. It encodes CASSVNDGTDTQYF.